This is a list of T cell receptor beta chains from one sample in a study of blood T cell repertoires in COVID-19. The repertoire was sequenced with immunoSEQ multiplex PCR; TCRdb's copy has only in-frame clones and lacks some. Found here are roughly 250,000 clones, 83% of them singletons; the top ten hold roughly 8.8%. The specimen sequenced was peripheral blood. These receptors all stem from a man aged 40-49 years with active or convalescent COVID-19. The CDR3 runs from the conserved cysteine through the conserved F or W. The order of the fields is clone size, D gene, J gene, V gene, CDR3 DNA, CDR3 protein. A D gene is named only where the DNA matches it firmly. Clone size is shown for a subset of rows, as once, few, many or a class of expanded clone.

size: -; D: -; J: TRBJ2-2; V: TRBV12-3/TRBV12-4; DNA: TGTGCCAGCAGTTTTTGGGGGGCCGGGGAGCTGTTTTTT; CDR3: CASSFWGAGELFF
size: once; D: -; J: TRBJ1-4; V: TRBV6-7; DNA: TGTGCCAGCAGACTCGGGGTCGGCGCACCTAATGAAAAACTGTTTTTT; CDR3: CASRLGVGAPNEKLFF
size: -; D: TRBD1; J: TRBJ1-3; V: TRBV6-5; DNA: TGTGCCAGCAGTTCAGGGGGCTCTGGAAACACCATATATTTT; CDR3: CASSSGGSGNTIYF
size: -; D: TRBD2; J: TRBJ2-2; V: TRBV30; DNA: TGTGCCTGGAGTGGGGGGGGCGGGGAGCTGTTTTTT; CDR3: CAWSGGGGELFF
size: -; D: TRBD2; J: TRBJ2-2; V: TRBV24-1; DNA: TGTGCCACCAGTGATTTAGGGAGGAGCGGGGGGCTCGGGGAGCTGTTTTTT; CDR3: CATSDLGRSGGLGELFF
size: -; D: TRBD1; J: TRBJ2-5; V: TRBV2; DNA: TGTGCCAGCAGCGGACAGGGTCCCGACCAAGAGACCCAGTACTTC; CDR3: CASSGQGPDQETQYF
size: -; D: TRBD1; J: TRBJ1-1; V: TRBV18; DNA: TGTGCCAGCTCACTCAGGGGGACTGAAGCTTTCTTT; CDR3: CASSLRGTEAFF
size: -; D: -; J: TRBJ1-3; V: TRBV27; DNA: TGTGCCAGCAGTTCCCACTCTGGAAACACCATATATTTT; CDR3: CASSSHSGNTIYF
size: -; D: -; J: TRBJ2-7; V: TRBV30; DNA: TGTGCCTGGAGACGGATCTACTCCCCCTTGACAATCTACGAGCAATACTTC; CDR3: CAWRRIYSPLTIYEQYF
size: few; D: -; J: TRBJ1-1; V: TRBV29-1; DNA: TGCAGCGTACTCGACAGGCGTGCTTTCTTT; CDR3: CSVLDRRAFF
size: -; D: TRBD1; J: TRBJ2-6; V: TRBV27; DNA: TGTGCCAGCACAGGTCTAGTCGGACAGGGGGCCTCTGGGGCCAACGTCCTGACTTTC; CDR3: CASTGLVGQGASGANVLTF
size: -; D: -; J: TRBJ1-2; V: TRBV6-1; DNA: TGTGCCAGCAGTGATGGACACCTTAACTATGGCTACACCTTC; CDR3: CASSDGHLNYGYTF
size: -; D: TRBD1; J: TRBJ1-1; V: TRBV5-4; DNA: TGTGCCAGCAGCTTGGACAGGGGCACTGAAGCTTTCTTT; CDR3: CASSLDRGTEAFF
size: -; D: -; J: TRBJ1-3; V: TRBV18; DNA: TGTGCCAGCCCACCAGGAGACACCATATATTTT; CDR3: CASPPGDTIYF
size: -; D: -; J: TRBJ2-5; V: TRBV6-2/TRBV6-3; DNA: TGTGCCAGCCGCCCAGGGGATTTGACGGAGACCCAGTACTTC; CDR3: CASRPGDLTETQYF
size: -; D: TRBD1; J: TRBJ2-7; V: TRBV6-5; DNA: TGTGCCAGCAGCTACCGGACAGGGTCCTACGAGCAGTACTTC; CDR3: CASSYRTGSYEQYF
size: -; D: TRBD1; J: TRBJ2-3; V: TRBV5-1; DNA: TGCGCCAGCAGCTGGGGACAGGGCGATCCGATGCAGTATTTT; CDR3: CASSWGQGDPMQYF
size: -; D: -; J: TRBJ2-2; V: TRBV6-5; DNA: TGTGCCAGCACGTTGGATCAGGGCTTGGCCGGGGAGCTGTTTTTT; CDR3: CASTLDQGLAGELFF
size: -; D: TRBD2; J: TRBJ2-5; V: TRBV10-2; DNA: TGCGCCAGCAGTGAGTCGGCGGCTAGCGGCAACCAAGAGACCCAGTACTTC; CDR3: CASSESAASGNQETQYF
size: few; D: -; J: TRBJ1-2; V: TRBV3-1/TRBV3-2; DNA: TGTGCCAGCAGCCAAGGGGGCAGCTCTAACTATGGCTACACCTTC; CDR3: CASSQGGSSNYGYTF
size: -; D: TRBD1; J: TRBJ1-1; V: TRBV29-1; DNA: TGCAGCGTTGACAGGGGGCGGGGGACTGAAGCTTTCTTT; CDR3: CSVDRGRGTEAFF
size: -; D: TRBD1; J: TRBJ2-3; V: TRBV7-7; DNA: TGTGCTAGCAGCGCCGGACAGGGGTGGTCAGATACGCAGTATTTT; CDR3: CASSAGQGWSDTQYF
size: -; D: -; J: TRBJ1-1; V: TRBV18; DNA: TGTGCCAGCCTTAAGGGAGGGGGGAACACTGAAGCTTTCTTT; CDR3: CASLKGGGNTEAFF
size: -; D: -; J: TRBJ2-7; V: TRBV2; DNA: TGTGCCAGCAGTGCAGAACTAGCCTACGAGCAGTACTTC; CDR3: CASSAELAYEQYF
size: -; D: TRBD1; J: TRBJ1-2; V: TRBV4-3; DNA: TGCGCCAGCAGCCACTTGGGGACAGGGGTATATGGCTACACCTTC; CDR3: CASSHLGTGVYGYTF
size: -; D: TRBD1; J: TRBJ1-2; V: TRBV19; DNA: TGTGCCAGTAGTTCTCGGACAGGGGGCCGCTATGGCTACACCTTC; CDR3: CASSSRTGGRYGYTF
size: -; D: -; J: TRBJ1-3; V: TRBV5-8; DNA: TGTGCCAGCAGCTTCCAACAGGGACCTGGAAACACCATATATTTT; CDR3: CASSFQQGPGNTIYF
size: -; D: TRBD2; J: TRBJ2-1; V: TRBV5-1; DNA: TGCGCCAGCAGCTTGGACAGCGGGGGGGCAAATGAGCAGTTCTTC; CDR3: CASSLDSGGANEQFF
size: -; D: TRBD1; J: TRBJ1-1; V: TRBV7-9; DNA: TGTGCCAGCAGCTTAGGAGGGGGCGAAGCTTTCTTT; CDR3: CASSLGGGEAFF
size: -; D: -; J: TRBJ1-1; V: TRBV7-2; DNA: TGTGCCAGCAGCTCTAGGGGAGGCAGCACTGAAGCTTTCTTT; CDR3: CASSSRGGSTEAFF
size: -; D: -; J: TRBJ2-7; V: TRBV1; DNA: TGCACCAGCAGCCGCACAGGACGCCTGCTCGAGCAGTACTTC; CDR3: CTSSRTGRLLEQYF
size: -; D: -; J: TRBJ1-1; V: TRBV27; DNA: TGTGCCAGCAGTTTCATCCGGACAGCAATGAACACTGAAGCTTTCTTT; CDR3: CASSFIRTAMNTEAFF
size: -; D: TRBD2; J: TRBJ2-2; V: TRBV4-2; DNA: TGTGCCAGCAGCCGACTAGCGGCCACGAACACCGGGGAGCTGTTTTTT; CDR3: CASSRLAATNTGELFF
size: -; D: TRBD2; J: TRBJ2-5; V: TRBV19; DNA: TGTGCCAGTAGTGTACTAGCGGGGGGCCAAGAGACCCAGTACTTC; CDR3: CASSVLAGGQETQYF
size: -; D: -; J: TRBJ2-2; V: TRBV21-1; DNA: TGTGCCACCGGTTCCGCCGGGGAGCTGTTTTTT; CDR3: CATGSAGELFF